This is a list of T cell receptor beta chains from one sample in a study of OX40 agonist ivuxolimab in advanced cancers. Method: immunoSEQ multiplex PCR; TCRdb's copy keeps in-frame clones and lacks some. Here the sample spans some 100,000 clones, under 95% being singletons. Source: CD4+ or CD8+ T cells sorted from blood, taken in a trial of the OX40 agonist ivuxolimab. The source is an adult with an advanced solid tumor such as melanoma, head and neck, liver or kidney cancer. The conserved cysteine and the conserved F or W are not part of the CDR3 here. Each record gives: clone size, V gene, J gene, CDR3 protein. The size entry is marked missing in some rows and otherwise reads once, few, many or a size class.

clone size: -
V gene: TRBV14
J gene: TRBJ2-5
CDR3 protein: ASSQYRIQETQY

clone size: once
V gene: TRBV6-5
J gene: TRBJ1-2
CDR3 protein: ASSYLGFDGYT

clone size: -
V gene: TRBV27
J gene: TRBJ1-5
CDR3 protein: ASTPLGGSNQPQH

clone size: once
V gene: TRBV5-5
J gene: TRBJ1-1
CDR3 protein: ASSWGDTLNTEAF

clone size: -
V gene: TRBV20-1
J gene: TRBJ1-1
CDR3 protein: SAGVEGEAF

clone size: -
V gene: TRBV11-2
J gene: TRBJ2-5
CDR3 protein: ASSWYWELEETQY

clone size: -
V gene: TRBV6-5
J gene: TRBJ2-1
CDR3 protein: ASSPIAGYYNEQF

clone size: -
V gene: TRBV9
J gene: TRBJ1-1
CDR3 protein: ASSVGTGMNTEAF

clone size: -
V gene: TRBV9
J gene: TRBJ2-3
CDR3 protein: ASSGIRGVASTDTQY

clone size: -
V gene: TRBV5-6
J gene: TRBJ2-7
CDR3 protein: ASSLTLTGVEYEQY

clone size: -
V gene: TRBV10-1
J gene: TRBJ2-7
CDR3 protein: ASSESPFNYEQY

clone size: -
V gene: TRBV5-1
J gene: TRBJ1-2
CDR3 protein: ASSLGPAYGYT

clone size: once
V gene: TRBV4-1
J gene: TRBJ2-1
CDR3 protein: ASSPSGRAGYNEQF

clone size: -
V gene: TRBV7-9
J gene: TRBJ2-1
CDR3 protein: ASSKIGTKEQF

clone size: -
V gene: TRBV28
J gene: TRBJ1-4
CDR3 protein: ASSGGRLF

clone size: once
V gene: TRBV6-5
J gene: TRBJ1-1
CDR3 protein: ASSLVTGPTEAF

clone size: once
V gene: TRBV2
J gene: TRBJ2-1
CDR3 protein: ASSEGLATNNEQF